Listed here are 14 T cell receptor beta chains from one sample, sequenced in a study of T cells in Graves' hyperthyroidism and ophthalmopathy. TCR beta CDR3 regions were amplified from RNA. Carried out on the TCR CDR3, a first-round RT-PCR used the HTBI primer set. TCRdb analysed the multiplex PCR reads with MiXCR anew, one entry per CDR3 protein. The table lists around 600,000 distinct CDR3 sequences, 14% of them singletons, with around 12% in the top ten. The sequenced sample consisted of blood. These receptors were obtained from a woman in her fifties or sixties with Graves' ophthalmopathy.

This clonotype showed up just a few times. The V gene is TRBV13, the J gene TRBJ1-2; TRBD1 might be the D (5 bases). Trimming took 5 bases from V and 4 from J, leaving 11 bases between them. Looked up from germline, CDR1 is PRHDT and CDR2 is FYEKMQ (reference sequence). The length of the CDR3 is 13 residues. The CDR3 region is CASSPEGIYGYTF. CDR3 DNA sequence: TGTGCCAGCAGCCCTGAGGGGATCTATGGCTACACCTTC.

About this clonotype itself: Germline and junction disagree at one end, which may indicate a read error. The chain uses TRBV7-9 and TRBJ1-1; possible D gene TRBD1, 5 bases. The germline gives CDR1 SEHNR, CDR2 FQNEAQ (reference sequence). This CDR3 is 14 amino acids long. CDR3 sequence (DNA): TGTGCCAGCAGCCATTCCGGGACTTATTCTGTTTGGGTCTTT. Amino acid sequence: CASSHSGTYSVWVF.

The table lists this clonotype with many counts. J is TRBJ2-1 and V is TRBV18; the D gene is possibly TRBD2 (5 bases). V lost 6 bases and J 3 bases, leaving 15 bases between the germline ends. CDR1 and CDR2 from the germline V gene are KGHSH and LQKENI. The CDR3 has 15 amino acids. CDR3 sequence reads: CASSQSGLIYNEQFF. The CDR3 bases are TGTGCCAGCTCCCAGTCGGGATTGATCTACAATGAGCAGTTCTTC.

This clonotype has only a few counts. This chain links TRBV5-1 with TRBJ1-5; D not certain. The ends were cut back, 2 bases at V and 9 bases at J, with 12 bases in the middle. Germline CDR1 and CDR2: SGHRS and YFSETQ. The CDR3 length is 13 residues. The CDR3: CASSFLGLGPQHF. For the CDR3, the DNA is TGCGCCAGCAGCTTTTTAGGGTTGGGGCCCCAGCATTTT.

The table lists this clonotype with many counts. This chain uses TRBV30 with TRBJ1-1; no firm D call. With 1 base removed from V and 2 bases from J, the gap between germline ends came to 8 bases. The CDR3 consists of 13 residues. Germline V lookup: CDR1 GTSNPN, CDR2 SVGIG (reference sequence). The CDR3 here is CAWSGGYNTEAFF. Here the CDR3 DNA reads TGTGCCTGGAGTGGAGGGTATAACACTGAAGCTTTCTTT.

The rearrangement uses TRBV18 and TRBJ2-2; D is perhaps TRBD1 or TRBD2 (5 bases each). The CDR3 consists of 17 residues. V lost 0 bases and J lost 2, with 13 bases in between. CDR1 KGHSH and CDR2 LQKENI come from the germline V gene. This CDR3 reads CASSPPSQGTNTGELFF. In DNA, the CDR3 is TGTGCCAGCTCACCACCGTCTCAAGGGACCAACACCGGGGAGCTGTTTTTT.

The V gene is TRBV7-2, the J gene TRBJ2-3; TRBD2 matches at 10 bases. The CDR3 length is 16 residues. In germline, CDR1 is SGHTA, CDR2 FQGNSA. Trimming took 4 bases from V and 0 from J; bases not matched to a gene: 4. CDR3 amino acids: CASSSRTSGSTDTQYF. CDR3 sequence (DNA): TGTGCCAGCAGCTCGAGGACTAGCGGCAGCACAGATACGCAGTATTTT.

The chain combines TRBV19 with TRBJ1-1, with 7 bases aligning to TRBD1. V shed 4 bases, J shed 6 bases, and the junction held 8 bases outside the gene matches. Germline loops: CDR1 LNHDA, CDR2 SQIVND (reference sequence). This CDR3 spans 14 amino acids. CDR3 nucleotide sequence: TGTGCCAGTAGTAAGTTGACAGGGTTCTCTGAAGCTTTCTTT. It encodes CASSKLTGFSEAFF.

This clonotype was detected only once. The chain combines TRBV4-2 with TRBJ2-3, with 11 positions matching TRBD2. CDR1 is LGHNA, CDR2 YNFKEQ, per germline. The CDR3 extends over 17 amino acids. J was trimmed by 4 bases and V by 1 base; bases with no gene match: 7. CDR3 sequence (DNA): TGTGCCAGCAGCCAAGTTGTAGCGGGAGGGTTCGCAGATACGCAGTATTTT. The encoded protein is CASSQVVAGGFADTQYF.

This clonotype came up many times. The chain has TRBV12-3 or TRBV12-4 and TRBJ1-5, with 10 bases lining up with TRBD1. CDR3 size: 16 residues. Trimming removed 2 bases from V and 4 bases from J; junction bases left unmatched: 5. CDR3 coding DNA: TGTGCCAGCAGTTTAAGACCGGGACAGGGGAATCAGCCCCAGCATTTT. Translated, it gives CASSLRPGQGNQPQHF.

There are many counts of this clonotype. The V call is TRBV28, the J call TRBJ1-2, with 7 bases that match TRBD1. The CDR3 extends over 15 amino acids. The junction had 9 bases not matched to a gene; V was cut back by 7 bases and J by 1 base. Germline CDR1 and CDR2: MDHEN and SYDVKM. CDR3 protein: CASINPGQSNYGYTF. DNA of the CDR3: TGTGCCAGCATTAATCCGGGACAGAGTAACTATGGCTACACCTTC.

This clonotype was recorded many times. CDR3 residues: CASSPNMDRGANTEAFF. The CDR3 DNA sequence: TGTGCCAGCTCACCCAATATGGACAGGGGAGCGAACACTGAAGCTTTCTTT. The chain carries TRBV18 and TRBJ1-1; 9 positions match TRBD1. There are 17 residues in the CDR3. V lost 3 bases and J lost 1; bases outside the gene matches: 9. Germline assignment: CDR1 KGHSH and CDR2 LQKENI.

This clonotype has a single count. The gene calls are TRBV5-1 and TRBJ2-1; 9 positions match TRBD2. Germline CDR1 reads SGHRS; CDR2 reads YFSETQ. The CDR3 spans 14 residues. After removal of 6 bases from V and 7 bases from J, the junction contained 8 bases not matched to a gene. CDR3 in amino acids: CASMSLAGRNEQFF. CDR3 nucleotides: TGCGCCAGCATGTCACTAGCGGGCCGTAATGAGCAGTTCTTC.

This clonotype has a count of ten or more. This chain uses TRBV12-3 or TRBV12-4 with TRBJ1-5; 12 bases align to TRBD1. V gave up 8 bases and J gave up 7 bases; unmatched junction bases: 3. The CDR3 runs to 13 residues. CDR3 protein: CASGTGGVQPQHF. As DNA, the CDR3 is TGTGCCAGCGGGACAGGGGGCGTACAGCCCCAGCATTTT.